This T cell receptor (beta chain) was identified in a study of a mutant IDH1 vaccine in newly diagnosed glioma. Background on the study: The sex distribution of treated patients was about 62% male and roughly 38% female, with a mean age of 40.4 years. Patients arrived already treated with radiotherapy, temozolomide, or both, most having had both.

This clone appeared once. What it recognizes is unknown. Germline CDR1 MNHEY, CDR2 SVGAGI. The CDR3 runs 14 residues. Losses at the gene ends were 7 bases for V and 2 bases for J; bases not matched to a gene: 3. Time point indicated: baseline, week 1 (first vaccination visit). The treatment: pre-vaccination baseline after standard-of-care therapy. The repertoire was sequenced with immunoSEQ multiplex PCR; TCRdb's copy has only in-frame clones and lacks some. The sample lists approximately 70,000 clones, just over 85% occurring once. General study results and limits: Immune responses arising from the vaccine appeared in approximately 93% of patients. With respect to changes in top peripheral T cell clonotypes, pseudoprogression seemed unrelated.

The chain carries TRBV6-5 and TRBJ1-1; TRBD1 aligns across 11 bases. Material: PBMCs, obtained from a glioma patient treated with radiotherapy, temozolomide or both. This sequence was found in a man in his thirties or forties with glioma. CDR3 in DNA: TGTGCCAGCACGGGACAGGGGGGAAACACTGAAGCTTTCTTT. The encoded protein is CASTGQGGNTEAFF.